The source of this T cell receptor (beta chain) is a study of tumor-infiltrating lymphocytes in localized non-small cell lung cancer. The study, taken as a whole, reports: Each assay used a separate piece of the same tissue.

Germline values: CDR1 MNHEY, CDR2 SMNVEV (reference sequence). Trimming shortened V by 1 base and J by 7 bases, and 16 bases separated the two germline ends. This CDR3 comprises 16 residues. The assay was immunoSEQ multiplex PCR, and TCRdb's table has in-frame clones only and misses some. The sample lists approximately 15,000 clones, about 48% occurring once. This clone was counted ten times or more. The antigen is unknown. This sequence was found in a human donor with non-small cell lung cancer. Sequenced sample: lung tumor tissue. The rearrangement links TRBV27 to TRBJ2-2; TRBD2 might be the D (6 bases). The CDR3 loop is CASSLWGTLLNGELFF. DNA for the CDR3: TGTGCCAGCAGTTTATGGGGGACTCTACTAAACGGGGAGCTGTTTTTT.